Below are 29 T cell receptor beta chains sequenced from a single sample in a study of response to subunit inactivated influenza vaccine. TCRdb independently ran MiXCR on the RT-PCR reads; one entry per CDR3 protein. The sample has about 190,000 distinct CDR3 sequences, roughly 14% seen once. The source was CD8+ T cells sorted from PBMCs, collected 5 days after vaccination. Receptor source: a man aged 50 to 60 who received an inactivated influenza vaccine.

This clonotype was recorded a few times. V and J are TRBV10-3 and TRBJ1-2; no clear D gene. Trimming cost V 0 bases and J 0 bases, with 20 bases left between them. This CDR3 comprises 19 residues. Germline V gene lookup returns CDR1 ENHRY and CDR2 SYGVKD. CDR3 sequence: CAISESTDPYFQTNYGYTF. The CDR3 DNA reads TGTGCCATCAGTGAGTCTACAGACCCTTATTTTCAAACTAACTATGGCTACACCTTC.

This clonotype occurred many times. The CDR3 loop is CSVGSGYEQYF. As DNA, the CDR3 is TGCAGCGTTGGGTCGGGTTACGAGCAGTACTTC. The chain has TRBV29-1 and TRBJ2-7; D gene uncertain. V gave up 4 bases and J gave up 4 bases, with 8 bases separating them. There are 11 residues in the CDR3. Germline V gene sequence: CDR1 SQVTM, CDR2 ANQGSEA.

This clonotype was detected only a few times. This chain links TRBV4-3 with TRBJ2-1; unclear D gene. V lost 1 base, J lost 7 bases, and 14 bases lay in between. CDR3 length equals 15 residues. Germline CDR1 and CDR2: LGHNA and YSLEER. CDR3 sequence reads: CASSQGRLMGNEQFF. CDR3 in DNA: TGCGCCAGCAGCCAAGGACGACTGATGGGGAATGAGCAGTTCTTC.

This chain joins TRBV20-1 and TRBJ2-3, with D hard to call. The CDR3 has 14 residues. CDR1 DFQATT and CDR2 SNEGSKA come from the germline V gene (reference sequence). The V end lost 2 bases, the J end lost 0 bases, and 9 bases lay between the germline ends. As DNA, the CDR3 is TGCAGTGCTAGACAGTTCCTCAGCACAGATACGCAGTATTTT. This gives the protein CSARQFLSTDTQYF.

This clonotype was counted between two and nine times. The chain uses TRBV4-3 and TRBJ2-1, with D unclear. The CDR3 is made up of 15 amino acids. The V gene's germline CDR1 is LGHNA and CDR2 YSLEER. V lost 0 bases to trimming and J lost 4 bases, with 10 bases between them. CDR3 sequence: CASSQDTSLYNEQFF. The CDR3 DNA reads TGCGCCAGCAGCCAAGATACCTCACTTTACAATGAGCAGTTCTTC.

V and J are TRBV7-3 and TRBJ2-2, with 11 bases aligning to TRBD2. The CDR3 extends over 18 amino acids. The germline V gene has CDR1 SGHTA and CDR2 FQGTGA. Germline trimming cut 0 bases from V and 0 bases from J; bases unmatched to any gene: 3. This CDR3 is CASSLTSGRASNTGELFF. CDR3 bases: TGTGCCAGCAGCTTAACTAGCGGGAGGGCCTCGAACACCGGGGAGCTGTTTTTT.

This clonotype has only a few counts. The V and J genes are TRBV21-1 and TRBJ1-2; the D segment call TRBD1 is taken from the table without a DNA check. TRBV21-1 is recorded as a pseudogene. The CDR3 totals 14 residues. The CDR3 DNA follows: TGTGCCAGCATTTTGACAGGAACTTTCGAAGGCTACACCTTC. Translating gives CASILTGTFEGYTF.

This clonotype was seen repeatedly, ten times or more. The gene calls are TRBV6-5 and TRBJ2-2, with no clear D. The CDR3 totals 15 residues. Germline V gives CDR1 MNHEY, CDR2 SVGAGI. The germline V and J ends were trimmed by 0 bases and 6 bases, with 11 bases remaining between them. CDR3 nucleotide sequence: TGTGCCAGCAGTTACTCTCAGTCTGGCCCCGGGGAGCTGTTTTTT. Translated, it gives CASSYSQSGPGELFF.

The chain couples TRBV15 to TRBJ2-3; no clear D gene. CDR1 and CDR2 from the germline V gene are LNHNV and YYDKDF (reference sequence). V lost 4 bases and J 2 bases, leaving 7 bases between the germline ends. This CDR3 has 13 amino acids. For the CDR3, the DNA is TGTGCCACCAGCACCTATCCCACAGATACGCAGTATTTT. Protein product: CATSTYPTDTQYF.

The CDR3 DNA follows: TGCGCCAGCAGCTCCGTAACGTACTCCTACAATGAGCAGTTCTTC. Translation gives CASSSVTYSYNEQFF. The chain combines TRBV5-1 with TRBJ2-1; D unresolved. CDR1 is SGHRS, CDR2 YFSETQ, per germline. V lost 3 bases, J lost 0 bases, and 10 bases lay in between. The CDR3 is made up of 15 amino acids.

This clonotype appeared a few times. The chain joins TRBV9 to TRBJ2-7; perhaps TRBD1 as D (5 bases). This CDR3 has 13 residues. Per germline, CDR1 SGDLS and CDR2 YYNGEE. Deletions cut 3 bases from V and 3 bases from J, with 10 bases between. The CDR3 here is CASSAGHNYEQYF. CDR3 DNA: TGTGCCAGCAGCGCAGGACATAACTACGAGCAGTACTTC. Together with reference TRBV9 and TRBJ2-7, the CDR3 gives the full variable domain: DSGVTQTPKHLITATGQRVTLRCSPRSGDLSVYWYQQSLDQGLQFLIQYYNGEERAKGNILERFSAQQFPDLHSELNLSSLELGDSALYFCASSAGHNYEQYFGPGTRLTVT.

This clonotype was observed a few times. This chain joins TRBV27 and TRBJ2-1; possible D gene TRBD2, 5 bases. V lost 6 bases, J lost 7 bases, and 10 bases lay in between. Germline CDR1 reads MNHEY; CDR2 reads SMNVEV (reference sequence). The CDR3 extends over 12 amino acids. CDR3 loop: CASRNGENEQFF. CDR3 sequence (DNA): TGTGCCAGCAGGAACGGGGAGAATGAGCAGTTCTTC.

The chain carries TRBV20-1 and TRBJ1-1; no clear D gene. CDR3 size: 14 residues. Trimming removed 1 base at V and 1 base at J, with 10 bases between. The V gene's germline CDR1 is DFQATT and CDR2 SNEGSKA (reference sequence). CDR3 sequence reads: CSARASYRNTEAFF. The CDR3 DNA is TGCAGTGCTAGAGCTAGCTACAGGAACACTGAAGCTTTCTTT.

This clonotype appeared many times. The V gene is TRBV4-1, the J gene TRBJ1-1; a possible D gene is TRBD1 (5 bases). CDR1 and CDR2 (germline): MGHRA, YSYEKL. The CDR3 runs to 13 residues. With 6 bases removed from V and 2 bases from J, the gap between germline ends came to 10 bases. In DNA form, the CDR3 reads TGCGCCAGCAGAAAAGGGGATAACACTGAAGCTTTCTTT. Protein sequence: CASRKGDNTEAFF.

The rearrangement joins TRBV13 to TRBJ2-3, with D tentatively TRBD2 (6 bases). The CDR3 loop spans 16 amino acids. Trimming shortened V by 5 bases and J by 4 bases, and 19 bases separated the two germline ends. Germline V gene sequence: CDR1 PRHDT, CDR2 FYEKMQ (reference sequence). In DNA form, the CDR3 reads TGTGCCAGCAGCCCTCTCGAGGAGGGCAAGGCAGATACGCAGTATTTT. Its translation is CASSPLEEGKADTQYF.

The chain has TRBV10-2 and TRBJ2-7; a weak D match, TRBD1 (6 bases). V was trimmed by 2 bases and J by 2 bases, leaving 10 bases between them. This CDR3 comprises 14 residues. Germline CDR1 reads WSHSY; CDR2 reads SAAADI. CDR3 region: CASSENKGAYEQYF. CDR3 DNA sequence: TGCGCCAGCAGTGAGAATAAGGGGGCCTACGAGCAGTACTTC.

CDR3 nucleotide sequence: TGCGCCAGCAGCACCAAGACAGGGTCAACTAATGAAAAACTGTTTTTT. This translates into CASSTKTGSTNEKLFF. V gene TRBV5-1 combines with J gene TRBJ1-4, with 7 bases aligning to TRBD1. This CDR3 has 16 residues. The V and J ends lost 4 bases and 0 bases, in that order; junction bases with no gene match: 6. Germline V CDR1 and CDR2: SGHRS, YFSETQ.

This clonotype was counted only a few times. The V call is TRBV27, the J call TRBJ1-1, with 9 positions matching TRBD1. Germline CDR1 MNHEY, CDR2 SMNVEV (reference sequence). The CDR3 has 17 amino acids. V lost 2 bases and J lost 2; bases outside the gene matches: 9. CDR3 nucleotides: TGTGCCAGCAGTTTAACGTCTTGGACAGGGGCAAACACTGAAGCTTTCTTT. Translated, it gives CASSLTSWTGANTEAFF.

This clonotype was recorded only once. The chain carries TRBV7-6 and TRBJ2-2, with TRBD2 matching 9 bases. Trimming at V came to 7 bases and at J to 3 bases, leaving 3 bases not matched to a gene. Looked up from germline, CDR1 is SGHVS and CDR2 is FNYEAQ. The CDR3 spans 14 residues. CDR3 sequence reads: CASTAGGHTGELFF. CDR3 DNA: TGTGCCAGCACAGCGGGAGGACACACCGGGGAGCTGTTTTTT.

Relative to its sample, this clonotype is medium-sized (0.01 to 0.1%). The chain employs TRBV3-1 and TRBJ2-2, with TRBD1 identical over 7 bases. V dropped 4 bases and J dropped 4; count of bases not matched to a gene: 9. The germline V gene has CDR1 LGHDT and CDR2 YNNKEL (reference sequence). This CDR3 spans 16 amino acids. As DNA, the CDR3 is TGTGCCAGCAGCCCAAACCCAGGGGGTGGCACCGGGGAGCTGTTTTTT. Its protein is CASSPNPGGGTGELFF.

The table lists this clonotype with a few counts. This chain links TRBV7-9 with TRBJ2-5, with 7 positions matching TRBD1. The germline V gene has CDR1 SEHNR and CDR2 FQNEAQ (reference sequence). The CDR3 is 13 amino acids. Trimming cost V 5 bases and J 10 bases; bases outside gene matches: 10. Here the CDR3 reads CASSPGQLADQYF. In DNA form, the CDR3 reads TGTGCCAGCAGCCCGGGACAGCTTGCCGACCAGTACTTC.

This clonotype was counted between two and nine times. The V call is TRBV6-5, the J call TRBJ1-2; 10 bases agree with TRBD1. The V and J ends lost 0 bases and 2 bases, in that order; junction bases with no gene match: 3. CDR1 and CDR2 from the germline V gene are MNHEY and SVGAGI. The CDR3 contains 16 residues. The CDR3 here is CASSYSMDRGNYGYTF. CDR3 DNA: TGTGCCAGCAGTTACTCAATGGACAGGGGGAACTATGGCTACACCTTC.

This sequence joins TRBV7-3 and TRBJ2-1; D gene ambiguous. V lost 0 bases, J lost 7 bases, and 7 bases lay in between. Germline lookup yields CDR1 SGHTA and CDR2 FQGTGA. The CDR3 runs 13 residues. The CDR3 region has the DNA TGTGCCAGCAGCTTAACGTCGGCTAATGAGCAGTTCTTC. Amino acids: CASSLTSANEQFF.

This sequence joins TRBV14 and TRBJ2-7; 10 bases are shared with TRBD2. This CDR3 comprises 16 residues. The ends lost 0 bases at V and 4 bases at J; junction bases unmatched: 6. Germline CDR1 reads SGHDN; CDR2 reads FVKESK. The DNA for the CDR3 is TGTGCCAGCAGCCAAGATCACCTAGCGGGAGAGTACGAGCAGTACTTC. Protein: CASSQDHLAGEYEQYF.

The sample holds a few counts of this clonotype. The gene calls are TRBV15 and TRBJ2-3; 10 nucleotides match TRBD1. The CDR3 has 22 amino acids. Germline CDR1 is LNHNV and CDR2 is YYDKDF (reference sequence). V gave up 0 bases and J gave up 0 bases; unmatched junction bases: 18. In nucleotides, the CDR3 is TGTGCCACCAGCAGAGAGGAAGAGTCGAGGGACAGGGGTTTTCTTAGCACAGATACGCAGTATTTT. Translation: CATSREEESRDRGFLSTDTQYF.

This clonotype has just a few counts. V and J are TRBV6-2 or TRBV6-3 and TRBJ2-1; 7 bases match TRBD2. This CDR3 is built from 15 residues. The V segment lost 0 bases and the J segment 3 bases; nucleotides outside the gene matches: 2. Germline CDR1 reads MNHEY; CDR2 reads SVGEGT. The CDR3 DNA sequence: TGTGCCAGCAGTTACTCGGCTAGCGGCTACAATGAGCAGTTCTTC. This encodes CASSYSASGYNEQFF.

This clonotype was counted only a few times. J is TRBJ2-3 and V is TRBV9, with D perhaps TRBD2 (6 bases). V was clipped by 3 bases and J by 0 bases, with 14 bases between them. CDR1 is SGDLS and CDR2 is YYNGEE in the germline V gene. This CDR3 has 16 residues. CDR3 region: CASSANREFSTDTQYF. CDR3 nucleotide sequence: TGTGCCAGCAGCGCAAATCGGGAGTTCAGCACAGATACGCAGTATTTT.

This clonotype was counted a few times. This chain links TRBV12-5 with TRBJ2-5; D call uncertain. Trimming left V 9 bases short and J 7 bases short, with 15 bases between. CDR3 length: 12 residues. Germline V gives CDR1 LGHNT, CDR2 FRNRAP. The CDR3 reads CARPLVLVTQYF. The CDR3 region has the DNA TGTGCTAGACCCTTGGTACTGGTGACCCAGTACTTC.

This clonotype was counted ten times or more. This chain connects TRBV7-9 to TRBJ2-5; 7 nucleotides agree with TRBD2. CDR1 is SEHNR, CDR2 FQNEAQ, per germline (reference sequence). V lost 4 bases and J lost 5; bases outside the gene matches: 4. The CDR3 has 13 residues. The CDR3 nucleotides read TGTGCCAGCAGCTCACGGGACTACGAGACCCAGTACTTC. Its translation: CASSSRDYETQYF.